Below are 20 T cell receptor beta chains sequenced from a single sample in a study of cytomegalovirus exposure and HLA in healthy donors (dated by TCRdb to 2016 to 2017). The method behind the library was the immunoSEQ multiplex PCR assay. A mixture of 60 forward primers for TCR Vbeta segments and 13 reverse primers for TCR Jbeta segments was used in the multiplex PCR. The immuneACCESS repertoire file appears here via TCRdb, limited to in-frame rearrangements. These files lack a portion of the clones; in checked studies, under half of the deficit traces to unresolved V genes, and the cause of the others is not known. For this sample there are more than 85,000 clones; 75% to 85% appear just once. The ten largest clones represent about 2.2% of the sample. Material: PBMCs. The receptor source for this set is a man in his thirties or forties in good health and CMV-seronegative.

The chain recombines TRBV29-1 with TRBJ1-2; 7 bases agree with TRBD1. J lost 8 bases, V lost 7 bases, and 10 bases had no gene match. This CDR3 comprises 12 residues. Germline assignment: CDR1 SQVTM and CDR2 ANQGSEA. For the CDR3, the DNA is TGCAGCGCCTATGGACAGGAGAAAGGCTACACCTTC. This sequence encodes CSAYGQEKGYTF.

This clone was found a few times. This chain joins TRBV6-5 and TRBJ2-7, with TRBD1 as a possible D gene (6 bases). This CDR3 contains 14 residues. V dropped 6 bases and J dropped 0 bases, with 12 bases sitting between them. The germline V gene encodes CDR1 MNHEY and CDR2 SVGAGI. DNA for the CDR3: TGTGCCAGCAGCCGTGGACAGAGCTCCTACGAGCAGTACTTC. It specifies CASSRGQSSYEQYF.

V usage is TRBV6-1 and J usage is TRBJ1-2; 8 bases fit TRBD1. Germline CDR1 is MNHNS and CDR2 is SASEGT. Trimming took 7 bases from V and 3 from J; bases not matched to a gene: 10. The CDR3 is 15 residues long. CDR3 sequence: CASTVTRGLDYGYTF. The CDR3 DNA reads TGTGCCAGCACCGTTACCAGGGGGCTCGACTATGGCTACACCTTC.

This sequence joins TRBV6-1 and TRBJ2-6, with TRBD1 identical over 8 bases. The germline CDR1 and CDR2 sequences are MNHNS and SASEGT. With V trimmed by 3 bases and J by 0 bases, 7 bases remained unmatched. The length of the CDR3 is 18 residues. The CDR3 DNA follows: TGTGCCAGCAGTGACAGGGGGCCCTCTATCTCTGGGGCCAACGTCCTGACTTTC. Residues: CASSDRGPSISGANVLTF.

The rearrangement links TRBV29-1 to TRBJ1-4; 7 bases match TRBD1. V lost 4 bases to trimming and J lost 9 bases; unmatched junction nucleotides: 8. The germline CDR1 and CDR2 sequences are SQVTM and ANQGSEA. The CDR3 spans 13 residues. The CDR3 loop is CSVATGSDQKLFF. For the CDR3, the DNA is TGCAGCGTTGCGACAGGGAGTGATCAAAAACTGTTTTTT.

The genes are TRBV7-9 and TRBJ2-5, with TRBD2 matching over 8 bases. The DNA end favors TRBJ2-7, so the J call may be wrong. This CDR3 contains 15 residues. Germline V gives CDR1 SEHNR, CDR2 FQNEAQ (reference sequence). The CDR3 coding sequence is TGTGCCAGCAGCTTACGAGCGGGGGCCACCTACGAGCAGTACTTC. Translated: CASSLRAGATYEQYF.

The chain employs TRBV7-3 and TRBJ2-1; 9 bases map to TRBD2. V shed 2 bases and J 8 bases; nucleotides not matched to a gene: 16. Germline assignment: CDR1 SGHTA and CDR2 FQGTGA. CDR3 length: 18 residues. CDR3 sequence: CASSLSPLAGFGEDEQFF. CDR3 DNA sequence: TGTGCCAGCAGCTTATCCCCCCTAGCGGGGTTTGGGGAGGATGAGCAGTTCTTC.

This chain connects TRBV27 to TRBJ1-1; TRBD1 is a possible D gene (5 bases). CDR3 size: 16 residues. The germline V gene has CDR1 MNHEY and CDR2 SMNVEV (reference sequence). V dropped 0 bases and J dropped 4 bases, with 15 bases sitting between them. CDR3 nucleotides: TGTGCCAGCAGTTTATCTCTGGGCAGGGCTGGCACTGAAGCTTTCTTT. Residues: CASSLSLGRAGTEAFF.

This clone showed up just a few times. The chain links TRBV11-2 to TRBJ1-5, with a possible D match to TRBD1 (5 bases). The germline gives CDR1 SGHAT, CDR2 FQNNGV. The V end lost 4 bases, the J end lost 6 bases, and 10 bases lay between the germline ends. CDR3 size: 13 residues. The CDR3 nucleotides read TGTGCCAGCAGCTCCTCTAGGGGTCAGCCCCAGCATTTT. It yields the protein CASSSSRGQPQHF.

The chain joins TRBV10-3 to TRBJ2-1, with TRBD2 identical over 8 bases. V lost 7 bases to trimming and J lost 4 bases; unmatched junction nucleotides: 6. The germline V gene encodes CDR1 ENHRY and CDR2 SYGVKD. The CDR3 totals 14 residues. Here the CDR3 DNA reads TGTGCCATCAAAGAGACTAGCGTATACAATGAGCAGTTCTTC. Its protein is CAIKETSVYNEQFF.

The chain recombines TRBV11-2 with TRBJ1-4; D is perhaps TRBD1 (6 bases). The CDR3 extends over 16 amino acids. The germline gives CDR1 SGHAT, CDR2 FQNNGV. V was shortened by 5 bases and J by 5 bases, with 18 bases between the two germline ends. In DNA form, the CDR3 reads TGTGCCAGCAGCCCACAAGAGGGGGGGTGGAATGAAAAACTGTTTTTT. Amino acids: CASSPQEGGWNEKLFF.

CDR3 loop: CAWRGVAGIETQYF. CDR3 in DNA: TGTGCCTGGAGGGGGGTAGCGGGGATTGAGACCCAGTACTTC. The rearrangement uses TRBV30 and TRBJ2-5; TRBD2 aligns across 8 bases. Per the germline V gene, CDR1 is GTSNPN and CDR2 is SVGIG (reference sequence). The CDR3 length is 14 residues. The trim removed 3 bases at V and 5 bases at J, leaving 8 bases unmatched.

The chain employs TRBV7-8 and TRBJ2-1; 8 bases match TRBD1. The ends lost 4 bases at V and 4 bases at J; junction bases unmatched: 6. The CDR3 runs 15 residues. Looked up from germline, CDR1 is SGHVS and CDR2 is FQNEAQ. CDR3 DNA: TGTGCCAGCAGCTATGCACAGGGGGGTTACAATGAGCAGTTCTTC. Protein: CASSYAQGGYNEQFF.

The chain has TRBV30 and TRBJ1-4; the match to TRBD1 covers 7 bases. The CDR3 runs 13 residues. Losses at the gene ends were 2 bases for V and 8 bases for J; bases not matched to a gene: 5. Germline assignment: CDR1 GTSNPN and CDR2 SVGIG (reference sequence). Written as DNA, the CDR3 is TGTGCCTGGAGTAAGGGGGCCGAGGAAAAACTGTTTTTT. Translating it yields CAWSKGAEEKLFF.

J is TRBJ1-2 and V is TRBV9; D perhaps matches TRBD1 (6 bases). The CDR3 runs 12 residues. The ends were cut back, 5 bases at V and 5 bases at J, with 10 bases in the middle. From germline, CDR1 is SGDLS and CDR2 YYNGEE. CDR3 residues: CASRRTDYGYTF. DNA for the CDR3: TGTGCCAGCAGACGGACAGATTATGGCTACACCTTC.

The gene calls are TRBV7-2 and TRBJ2-3; no firm D call. V lost 3 bases, J lost 5 bases, and 3 bases lay in between. CDR3 length: 11 residues. CDR1 and CDR2 (germline): SGHTA, FQGNSA. In nucleotides, the CDR3 is TGTGCCAGCAGCTTCGGAGATACGCAGTATTTT. Translated, it gives CASSFGDTQYF. The full variable domain, rest sourced from reference TRBV7-2 and TRBJ2-3, is GAGVSQSPSNKVTEKGKDVELRCDPISGHTALYWYRQSLGQGLEFLIYFQGNSAPDKSGLPSDRFSAERTGGSVSTLTIQRTQQEDSAVYLCASSFGDTQYFGPGTRLTVL.

The sample holds one count of this clone. The chain has TRBV18 and TRBJ1-1; D might be TRBD1 (6 bases). CDR1 KGHSH and CDR2 LQKENI come from the germline V gene. Trimming shortened V by 0 bases and J by 2 bases, and 10 bases separated the two germline ends. CDR3 length: 15 amino acids. In DNA form, the CDR3 reads TGTGCCAGCTCACCACCCTCGGACAGTAACACTGAAGCTTTCTTT. Encoded protein: CASSPPSDSNTEAFF. Complete variable domain (other parts from reference TRBV18 and TRBJ1-1): NAGVMQNPRHLVRRRGQEARLRCSPMKGHSHVYWYRQLPEEGLKFMVYLQKENIIDESGMPKERFSAEFPKEGPSILRIQQVVRGDSAAYFCASSPPSDSNTEAFFGQGTRLTVV.

The chain recombines TRBV19 with TRBJ1-1; D not resolved. CDR1 and CDR2 from the germline V gene are LNHDA and SQIVND (reference sequence). This CDR3 has 13 residues. The CDR3 DNA is TGTGCTCCCTGGCGGGAGGGCGACACTGAAGCTTTCTTT. Protein product: CAPWREGDTEAFF.

This clone was counted ten times or more. The chain employs TRBV27 and TRBJ2-7, with 9 bases matching TRBD2. V was clipped by 7 bases and J by 2 bases; unmatched bases: 9. This CDR3 is 15 amino acids long. Germline V gives CDR1 MNHEY, CDR2 SMNVEV (reference sequence). CDR3 residues: CASTSLAGWTYEQYF. CDR3 DNA: TGTGCCAGCACCTCACTAGCGGGTTGGACCTACGAGCAGTACTTC.

The genes are TRBV6-5 and TRBJ1-1; the D gene is possibly TRBD1 (6 bases). In germline, CDR1 is MNHEY, CDR2 SVGAGI. V dropped 6 bases and J dropped 2 bases, with 13 bases sitting between them. CDR3 length equals 14 residues. Here the CDR3 DNA reads TGTGCCAGCAGACTAAACAGGGTTAACACTGAAGCTTTCTTT. Translation gives CASRLNRVNTEAFF.